One sample yielded the 19 T cell receptor beta chains listed below, sequenced in a study of T cells in Graves' hyperthyroidism and ophthalmopathy. RNA transcripts provided the source from which TCR beta CDR3 regions were amplified. The HTBI set primed first-round TCR CDR3 RT-PCR. TCRdb re-called the multiplex PCR reads through MiXCR, storing one row per CDR3 protein. The top ten clones hold about 8% of a sample with about 290,000 distinct CDR3 sequences, about 14% of them seen once. The sequencing input was blood. The receptors were sampled from a woman in her twenties or thirties with Graves' hyperthyroidism that later progressed to Graves' ophthalmopathy.

This clonotype showed up many times. The chain recombines TRBV7-3 with TRBJ2-7, with 10 positions matching TRBD1. The germline V gene encodes CDR1 SGHTA and CDR2 FQGTGA. CDR3 size: 14 residues. Unmatched junction bases numbered 4, after V lost 5 bases and J lost 3 bases. The CDR3 coding sequence is TGTGCCAGCAGCCCGGGACAGGGGCACTACGAGCAGTACTTC. This codes for CASSPGQGHYEQYF.

This clonotype has at least ten counts. The chain combines TRBV5-1 with TRBJ2-2; 7 bases match TRBD2. The J segment lost 5 bases and the V segment lost 2 bases, leaving 6 bases of the junction unmatched. The CDR3 loop spans 15 amino acids. CDR1 is SGHRS and CDR2 is YFSETQ in the germline V gene. The CDR3 reads CASSFGKRETGELFF. In DNA, the CDR3 is TGCGCCAGCAGCTTCGGCAAGCGGGAAACCGGGGAGCTGTTTTTT.

The chain carries TRBV9 and TRBJ2-1, with 9 nucleotides matching TRBD2. CDR3 length: 18 residues. V was clipped by 2 bases and J by 0 bases; unmatched bases: 9. Germline values: CDR1 SGDLS, CDR2 YYNGEE. The CDR3 nucleotides read TGTGCCAGCAGCGTGTTTTCTAGCGGGGTAGACTCCTACAATGAGCAGTTCTTC. Encoded protein: CASSVFSSGVDSYNEQFF.

As concerns this clonotype: It may be a read error: a sequence one base away is much more abundant. This sequence joins TRBV30 and TRBJ2-5; TRBD2 matches at 11 bases. Germline values: CDR1 GTSNPN, CDR2 SVGIG (reference sequence). The CDR3 is 14 residues long. The CDR3 DNA follows: TGTGCCCGGAGTAGCGGGAGGGCCCAAGAGACCCAGTACTTC. Translation gives CARSSGRAQETQYF.

In its sample, this clonotype was seen many times. V and J are TRBV20-1 and TRBJ1-1; 8 bases align to TRBD1. J was trimmed by 4 bases and V by 6 bases; bases with no gene match: 7. The CDR3 runs to 13 residues. Germline V gene sequence: CDR1 DFQATT, CDR2 SNEGSKA (reference sequence). Here the CDR3 DNA reads TGCAGTGCGAACGACAGGGGAGTCACTGAAGCTTTCTTT. It is translated as CSANDRGVTEAFF.

This clonotype was seen at least ten times. The chain joins TRBV29-1 to TRBJ2-5; tentatively, D is TRBD2 (5 bases). The CDR3 contains 15 residues. The V gene lost 0 bases and the J gene lost 5 bases, with 16 bases spanning the gap. The germline V gene encodes CDR1 SQVTM and CDR2 ANQGSEA. The CDR3 DNA reads TGCAGCGTTGAAGAAGCGGCGGGTTGGGATGAGACCCAGTACTTC. Its translation: CSVEEAAGWDETQYF. Combining the CDR3 with reference TRBV29-1 and TRBJ2-5 gives the whole variable domain SAVISQKPSRDICQRGTSLTIQCQVDSQVTMMFWYRQQPGQSLTLIATANQGSEATYESGFVIDKFPISRPNLTFSTLTVSNMSPEDSSIYLCSVEEAAGWDETQYFGPGTRLLVL.

At least ten counts were recorded for this clonotype. The V and J genes are TRBV7-8 and TRBJ1-4; D is uncertain. V shed 4 bases and J shed 6 bases, with 18 bases lying between them. The CDR3 totals 16 residues. Germline values: CDR1 SGHVS, CDR2 FQNEAQ. The CDR3 reads CASSSVIGAGDEKLFF. The CDR3 nucleotides are TGTGCCAGCAGCTCCGTCATTGGAGCGGGCGATGAAAAACTGTTTTTT.

This clonotype occurred many times. The V call is TRBV5-1, the J call TRBJ2-5; D is unresolved. Germline CDR1 is SGHRS and CDR2 is YFSETQ. V lost 4 bases, J lost 1 base, and 8 bases lay in between. CDR3 length: 13 residues. The DNA of the CDR3 is TGCGCCAGCAGCAAGGGTATCCAAGAGACCCAGTACTTC. Translated: CASSKGIQETQYF.

This clonotype showed up many times. The chain combines TRBV12-3 or TRBV12-4 with TRBJ2-7; D could derive from TRBD1 or TRBD2 (5 bases each). The CDR3 length is 12 residues. V lost 8 bases to trimming and J lost 3 bases, with 11 bases between them. The CDR3 spells CASGTRVYEQYF. CDR3 nucleotide sequence: TGTGCCAGCGGGACGAGGGTCTACGAGCAGTACTTC.

This clonotype was counted at least ten times. The V and J genes are TRBV7-8 and TRBJ2-1; no reliable D call. Per the germline V gene, CDR1 is SGHVS and CDR2 is FQNEAQ. The length of the CDR3 is 12 residues. V was cut by 3 bases and J by 5 bases, with 5 bases left in between. The CDR3 region has the DNA TGTGCCAGCAGCTTCAACGACAATGAGCAGTTCTTC. Protein product: CASSFNDNEQFF.

The chain employs TRBV4-1 and TRBJ1-3, with a tentative D call TRBD1 (6 bases). The germline V gene encodes CDR1 MGHRA and CDR2 YSYEKL. Trimming took off 4 bases at V and 3 bases at J, with 22 bases between the two ends. The CDR3 has 18 amino acids. CDR3 nucleotide sequence: TGCGCCAGCAGCCCCCGGACAGATGGGGCCGGAGGTGGAAACACCATATATTTT. As protein: CASSPRTDGAGGGNTIYF.

Only a few counts were recorded for this clonotype. The chain couples TRBV5-5 to TRBJ2-3, with 7 bases identical to TRBD1. The CDR3 has 14 residues. The germline gives CDR1 SGHKS, CDR2 YYEKEE (reference sequence). Unmatched junction bases numbered 4, after V lost 4 bases and J lost 2 bases. The CDR3 bases are TGTGCCAGCAGCATAGGGACAGTCACAGATACGCAGTATTTT. Its protein is CASSIGTVTDTQYF.

This clonotype was detected ten times or more. The V call is TRBV6-2 or TRBV6-3, the J call TRBJ2-3; 12 bases fit TRBD2. Germline loops: CDR1 MNHEY, CDR2 SVGEGT. The CDR3 length is 17 residues. With V trimmed by 3 bases and J by 3 bases, 7 bases remained unmatched. CDR3 DNA: TGTGCCAGCAGTTATCCCCCGGGACTAGCGGGTACAGATACGCAGTATTTT. Translation gives CASSYPPGLAGTDTQYF.

This clonotype was seen many times. The chain carries TRBV11-2 and TRBJ2-5; no clear D. The CDR3 is 11 residues long. Germline CDR1 SGHAT, CDR2 FQNNGV. Deletions cut 1 base from V and 5 bases from J, with 2 bases between. In DNA form, the CDR3 reads TGTGCCAGCAGCTTAGTGGAGACCCAGTACTTC. Protein sequence: CASSLVETQYF.

This clonotype was observed at least ten times. The rearrangement joins TRBV7-2 to TRBJ1-1; D not resolved. The V and J ends lost 3 bases and 2 bases respectively, with 10 bases between them. From germline, CDR1 is SGHTA and CDR2 FQGNSA. The CDR3 is 14 amino acids. The CDR3: CASSLAADNTEAFF. CDR3 DNA sequence: TGTGCCAGCAGCTTGGCGGCAGATAACACTGAAGCTTTCTTT.

This clonotype showed up many times. The chain uses TRBV18 and TRBJ1-1; 8 bases agree with TRBD1. V gave up 3 bases and J gave up 7 bases; unmatched junction bases: 1. In germline, CDR1 is KGHSH, CDR2 LQKENI. The CDR3 length is 12 residues. The CDR3, as DNA: TGTGCCAGCTCACCCGGGACAGGTGAAGCTTTCTTT. It yields the protein CASSPGTGEAFF.

Comments on this clonotype: Given a much more abundant clone one base away, this may be a read error. Lacking the conserved final phenylalanine or tryptophan, this CDR3 likely reflects a read error. This chain connects TRBV29-1 to TRBJ2-1, with TRBD2 as a possible D gene (5 bases). There are 13 residues in the CDR3. Trimming stripped 7 bases from V and 6 bases from J, with 16 bases between. Looked up from germline, CDR1 is SQVTM and CDR2 is ANQGSEA. The CDR3 reads CSASKGPANEQFV. CDR3 DNA: TGCAGCGCTAGCAAGGGCCCGGCCAATGAGCAGTTCGTC.

This clonotype was found many times. This rearrangement joins TRBV7-9 to TRBJ1-4; no firm D call. The CDR3 runs to 14 residues. Per germline, CDR1 SEHNR and CDR2 FQNEAQ (reference sequence). V lost 3 bases and J 8 bases, leaving 13 bases between the germline ends. CDR3 protein: CASSLSLTSEKLFF. CDR3 nucleotides: TGTGCCAGCAGCTTGTCCCTTACTAGCGAAAAACTGTTTTTT.

This clonotype appeared many times. The chain couples TRBV12-3 or TRBV12-4 to TRBJ1-2; no definite D call. Trimming removed 5 bases from V and 4 bases from J, with 11 bases in between. The CDR3 has 13 amino acids. CDR3 coding DNA: TGTGCCAGCAGTCCCCGGGCCCTCTATGGCTACACCTTC. Its protein product is CASSPRALYGYTF.